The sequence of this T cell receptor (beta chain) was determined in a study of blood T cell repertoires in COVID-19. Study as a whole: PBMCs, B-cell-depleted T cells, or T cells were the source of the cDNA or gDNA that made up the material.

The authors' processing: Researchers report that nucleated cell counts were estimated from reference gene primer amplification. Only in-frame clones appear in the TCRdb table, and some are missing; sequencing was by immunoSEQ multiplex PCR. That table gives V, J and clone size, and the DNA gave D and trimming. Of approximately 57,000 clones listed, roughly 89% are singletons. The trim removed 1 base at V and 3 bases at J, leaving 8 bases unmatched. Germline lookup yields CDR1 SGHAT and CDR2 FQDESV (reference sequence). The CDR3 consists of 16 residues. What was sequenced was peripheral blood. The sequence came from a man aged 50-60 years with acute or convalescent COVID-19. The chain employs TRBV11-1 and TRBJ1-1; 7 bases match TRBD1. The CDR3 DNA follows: TGTGCCAGCAGCTTAGTCCGAGGGACAGCGGACACTGAAGCTTTCTTT. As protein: CASSLVRGTADTEAFF.